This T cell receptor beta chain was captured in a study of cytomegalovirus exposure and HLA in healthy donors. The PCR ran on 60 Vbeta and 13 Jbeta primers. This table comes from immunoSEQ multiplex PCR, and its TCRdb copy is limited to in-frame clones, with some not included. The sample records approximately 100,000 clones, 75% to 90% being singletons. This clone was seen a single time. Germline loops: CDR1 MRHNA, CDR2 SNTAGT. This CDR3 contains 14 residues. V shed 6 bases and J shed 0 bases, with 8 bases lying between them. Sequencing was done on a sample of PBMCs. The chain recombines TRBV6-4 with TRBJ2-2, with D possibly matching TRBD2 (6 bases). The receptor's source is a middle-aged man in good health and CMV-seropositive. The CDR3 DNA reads TGTGCCAGCAGGCCGGGGGCGAACACCGGGGAGCTGTTTTTT. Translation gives CASRPGANTGELFF.